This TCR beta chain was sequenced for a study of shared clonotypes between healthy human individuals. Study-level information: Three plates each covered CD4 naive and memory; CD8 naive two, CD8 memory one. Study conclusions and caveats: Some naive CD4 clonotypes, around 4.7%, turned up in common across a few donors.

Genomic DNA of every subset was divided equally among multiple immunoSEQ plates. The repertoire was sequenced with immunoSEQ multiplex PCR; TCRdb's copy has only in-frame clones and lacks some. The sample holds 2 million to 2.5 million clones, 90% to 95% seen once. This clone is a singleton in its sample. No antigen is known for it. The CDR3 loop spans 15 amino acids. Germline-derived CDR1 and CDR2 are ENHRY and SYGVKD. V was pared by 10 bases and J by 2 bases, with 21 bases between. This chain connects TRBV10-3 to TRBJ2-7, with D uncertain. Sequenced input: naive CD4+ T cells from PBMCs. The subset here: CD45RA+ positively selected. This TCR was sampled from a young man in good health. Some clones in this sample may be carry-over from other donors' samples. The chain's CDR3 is CATIGGSKPPYEQYF. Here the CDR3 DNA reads TGTGCCACCATAGGTGGCAGCAAACCCCCCTACGAGCAGTACTTC.